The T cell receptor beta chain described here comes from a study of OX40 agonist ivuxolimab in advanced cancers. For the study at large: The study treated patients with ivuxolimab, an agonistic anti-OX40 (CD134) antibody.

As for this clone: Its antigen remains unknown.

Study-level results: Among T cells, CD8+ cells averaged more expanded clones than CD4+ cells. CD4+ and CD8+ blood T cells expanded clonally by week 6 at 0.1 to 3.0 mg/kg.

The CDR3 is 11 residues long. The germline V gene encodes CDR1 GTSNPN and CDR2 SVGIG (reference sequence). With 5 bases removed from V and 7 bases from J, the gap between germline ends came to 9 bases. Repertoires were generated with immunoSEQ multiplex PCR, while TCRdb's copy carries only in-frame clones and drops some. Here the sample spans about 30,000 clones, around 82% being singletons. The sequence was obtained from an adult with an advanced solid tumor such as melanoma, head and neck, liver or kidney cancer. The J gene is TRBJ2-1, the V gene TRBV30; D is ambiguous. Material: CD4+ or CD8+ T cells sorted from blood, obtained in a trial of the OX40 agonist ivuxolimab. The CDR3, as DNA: TGTGCCTGGGATATGTGGAATGAGCAGTTCTTC. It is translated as CAWDMWNEQFF.